The sequence of this T cell receptor (beta chain) was determined in a study of blood T cell repertoires in COVID-19. About the research overall: Both acute and convalescent COVID-19 samples were obtained from the United States, Italy and Spain.

Germline V gene sequence: CDR1 MNHEY, CDR2 SMNVEV (reference sequence). V trimming: 10 bases; J trimming: 10 bases; junction bases outside the gene matches: 11. The CDR3 is 12 residues long. In the authors' workflow: Amplification of reference gene primers provided the estimated nucleated cell counts. Repertoires were generated with immunoSEQ multiplex PCR, while TCRdb's copy carries only in-frame clones and drops some. V, J and clone size are taken as reported in that table, and D and trimming were inferred from the DNA itself. The table shows roughly 260,000 clones, with just over 90% occurring only once. Participants, about 18 to 90 years old, spanned about two dozen US areas. The recovered donors of Cohort 3 showed two negative PCRs, clearance, or symptom resolution.

V is TRBV27 and J is TRBJ1-1; TRBD1 matches 8 bases. Sequencing used PBMCs or T cells enriched from blood (not recorded which). This clonotype was sampled from a woman under 30 who had recovered from COVID-19. The CDR3 reads CATAGQGAGAFF. CDR3 sequence (DNA): TGTGCCACCGCGGGGCAGGGGGCGGGAGCTTTCTTT.